The T cell receptor beta chain under discussion was sequenced for a study of T cell repertoires in cytomegalovirus infection (dated by TCRdb to the late 2010s). General notes on the study: The peptide stimulations were aimed at well-studied HLA-B-restricted epitopes as well as recently identified HLA-C-restricted CMV epitopes, whose presentation resists viral immunomodulation. Because public TCR beta signatures pointed to carriage of CMV infection together with the matching HLA type, the HLA type of each donor mattered for the analysis.

The investigation overall reported the following: Cumulative frequency of public TCR beta family members discriminated carriers of CMV infection plus the relevant HLA type in this cohort and an independent approximately 370-donor cohort. The ex vivo response was dominated by HLA-C-restricted CMV-specific TCR beta clonotypes, which also provided the single most frequent clonotype in two of eight donors.

The sequencer listed for this sample is Illumina HiSeq 1500. TCRdb trimmed public reads at Q25 via fastp, called clones via MiXCR and kept in-frame beta chains. CDR3 protein sequences are deduplicated, and each keeps its most common genes and DNA. The sample table shows some 270,000 distinct CDR3 sequences, and less than 25% are seen once. The top ten hold approximately 19% of the sample. This clonotype was counted between two and nine times. The antigen this receptor binds is unknown. No much larger clone is present one base from it, and per-base qualities are unavailable. From cysteine to phenylalanine, the CDR3 is 15 amino acids long. Of the read, only the CDR3 DNA is kept; its 45 bases are in frame from base 1. CDR1 and CDR2 are read off the germline V gene as MNHEY and SVGAGI. Germline trimming: 7 bases from V, 5 bases from J; junction bases outside gene matches: 10. What this sample's treatment or condition label stands for: in vitro stimulation with specific CMV peptide epitopes to enrich CMV-specific T cells.

The source is a human donor in good health (CMV status not recorded). Some clones in this sample may be carry-over from other donors' samples. Recombination linked TRBV6-5 to TRBJ2-3, with 9 middle bases fitting TRBD2. Sequencing was performed on cultured PBMCs, taken from culture after CMV antigen stimulation. The CDR3 amino acid sequence is: CASTDSGSWVDTQYF. The base sequence is TGTGCCAGCACCGATAGCGGGAGTTGGGTAGATACGCAGTATTTT.